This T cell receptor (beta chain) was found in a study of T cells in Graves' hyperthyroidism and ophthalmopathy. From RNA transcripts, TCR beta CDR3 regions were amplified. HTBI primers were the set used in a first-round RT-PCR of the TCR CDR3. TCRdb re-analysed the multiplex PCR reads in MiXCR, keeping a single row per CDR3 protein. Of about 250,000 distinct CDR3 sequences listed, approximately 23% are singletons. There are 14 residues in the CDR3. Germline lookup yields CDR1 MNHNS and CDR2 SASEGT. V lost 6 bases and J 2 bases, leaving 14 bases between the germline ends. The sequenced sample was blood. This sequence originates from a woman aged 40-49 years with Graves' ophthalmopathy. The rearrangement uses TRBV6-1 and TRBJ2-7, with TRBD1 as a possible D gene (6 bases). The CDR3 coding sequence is TGTGCCAGCAGGCCGAACAGGGACACCTACGAGCAGTACTTC. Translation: CASRPNRDTYEQYF.